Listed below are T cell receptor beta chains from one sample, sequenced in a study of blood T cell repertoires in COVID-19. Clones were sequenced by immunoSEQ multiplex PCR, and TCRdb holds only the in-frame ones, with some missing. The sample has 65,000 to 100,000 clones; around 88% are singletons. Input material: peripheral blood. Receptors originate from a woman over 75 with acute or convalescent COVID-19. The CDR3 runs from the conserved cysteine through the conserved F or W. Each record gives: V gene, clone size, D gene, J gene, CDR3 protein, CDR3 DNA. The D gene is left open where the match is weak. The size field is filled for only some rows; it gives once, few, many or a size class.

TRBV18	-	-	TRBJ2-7	CASSLGQQIAYEQYF	TGTGCCAGCTCACTAGGACAGCAGATAGCCTACGAGCAGTACTTC
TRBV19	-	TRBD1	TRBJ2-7	CASSMKGQGTYEQYF	TGTGCCAGTAGTATGAAGGGACAGGGGACTTACGAGCAGTACTTC
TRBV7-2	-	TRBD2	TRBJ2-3	CASSLDPPRGGSQYF	TGTGCCAGCAGCTTAGACCCCCCACGGGGGGGCTCGCAGTATTTT
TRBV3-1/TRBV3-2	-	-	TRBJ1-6	CASSHLPTGTFSPLHF	TGTGCCAGCAGCCACCTGCCAACGGGAACGTTCTCACCCCTCCACTTT
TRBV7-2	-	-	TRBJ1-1	CASSPTPLNTQAFF	TGTGCCAGCAGCCCGACACCATTGAACACTCAAGCTTTCTTT
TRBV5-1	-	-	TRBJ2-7	CASSAALSSYEQYF	TGCGCCAGCAGTGCGGCGCTGAGCTCCTACGAGCAGTACTTC
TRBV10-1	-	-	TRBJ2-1	CASSGQNGNEQFF	TGCGCCAGCAGTGGACAGAACGGCAATGAGCAGTTCTTC
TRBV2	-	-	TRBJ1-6	CASKPGSSYNSPLHF	TGTGCCAGCAAACCCGGGAGCTCCTATAATTCACCCCTCCACTTT
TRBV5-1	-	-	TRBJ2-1	CASSFQGSSYNEQFF	TGCGCCAGCAGCTTTCAGGGGAGCTCCTACAATGAGCAGTTCTTC
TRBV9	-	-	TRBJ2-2	CASSVVPSRGTGELFF	TGTGCCAGCAGCGTAGTTCCTAGCCGGGGCACCGGGGAGCTGTTTTTT
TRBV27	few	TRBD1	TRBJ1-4	CASSSRQGLRKLFF	TGTGCCAGCAGTTCCCGACAGGGGTTGAGGAAACTGTTTTTT
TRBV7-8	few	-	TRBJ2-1	CASSGTRFDEQFF	TGTGCCAGCAGCGGGACTCGTTTCGATGAGCAGTTCTTC
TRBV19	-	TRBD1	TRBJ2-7	CASSPGQGGNFYEQYF	TGTGCCAGTAGTCCCGGACAGGGCGGAAATTTCTACGAGCAGTACTTC
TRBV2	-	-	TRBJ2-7	CASSEGVSFYEQYF	TGTGCCAGCAGTGAAGGGGTTAGCTTTTACGAGCAGTACTTC
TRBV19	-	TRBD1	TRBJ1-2	CASSVGGQGADGYTF	TGTGCCAGTAGTGTCGGGGGACAGGGGGCTGATGGCTACACCTTC
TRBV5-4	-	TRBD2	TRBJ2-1	CASSSLAGGWNEQFF	TGTGCCAGCAGCTCCTTAGCGGGGGGCTGGAATGAGCAGTTCTTC
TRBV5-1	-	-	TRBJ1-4	CASSLGIANEKLFF	TGCGCCAGCAGCCTAGGAATAGCTAATGAAAAACTGTTTTTT
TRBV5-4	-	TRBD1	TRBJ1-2	CASSSGTGYRYGYTF	TGTGCCAGCAGCTCCGGGACAGGTTATCGGTATGGCTACACCTTC
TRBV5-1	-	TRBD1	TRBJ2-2	CASSAQGVTGELFF	TGCGCCAGCAGCGCGCAGGGGGTCACCGGGGAGCTGTTTTTT
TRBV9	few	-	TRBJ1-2	CASSVDQGHYGYTF	TGTGCCAGCAGCGTAGATCAGGGGCACTATGGCTACACCTTC
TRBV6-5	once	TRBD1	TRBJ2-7	CASSPKGDRENF	TGTGCCAGCAGTCCAAAGGGGGACAGGGAGAACTTC
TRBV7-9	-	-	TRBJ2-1	CASSLPQGFPYNEQFF	TGTGCCAGCAGCTTACCGCAGGGGTTTCCCTACAATGAGCAGTTCTTC
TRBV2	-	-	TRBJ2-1	CASSLDSNNEQFF	TGTGCCAGCAGCTTGGACAGTAACAATGAGCAGTTCTTC
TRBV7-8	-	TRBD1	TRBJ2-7	CASSFGTGDTYEQYF	TGTGCCAGCAGCTTTGGGACAGGGGACACCTACGAGCAGTACTTC
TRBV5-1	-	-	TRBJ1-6	CASSLVMRGLGNSPLHF	TGCGCCAGCAGCTTGGTTATGCGGGGGCTAGGCAATTCACCCCTCCACTTT
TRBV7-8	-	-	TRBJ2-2	CASSLKPYRGLSNTGELFF	TGTGCCAGCAGCTTAAAGCCCTACCGGGGACTGTCGAACACCGGGGAGCTGTTTTTT
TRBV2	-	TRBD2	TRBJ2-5	CASTPGGGRKETQYF	TGTGCCAGCACTCCCGGGGGGGGCCGAAAGGAGACCCAGTACTTC
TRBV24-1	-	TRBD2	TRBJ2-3	CATSDPTGSGGQRQYF	TGTGCCACCAGTGACCCCACGGGTAGCGGGGGCCAGAGGCAGTATTTT
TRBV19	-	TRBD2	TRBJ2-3	CASSWGLAGGADTQYF	TGTGCCAGTAGTTGGGGACTAGCGGGAGGCGCCGATACGCAGTATTTT
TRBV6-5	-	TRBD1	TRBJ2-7	CASTYRGLNYEQYF	TGTGCCAGCACCTACAGGGGGCTAAATTACGAGCAGTACTTC
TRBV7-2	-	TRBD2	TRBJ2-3	CASSLAGSLAGGYPDTQYF	TGTGCCAGCAGCTTAGCCGGGAGTCTAGCGGGGGGGTATCCAGATACGCAGTATTTT
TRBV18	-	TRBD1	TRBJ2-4	CASSTTGEATKNIQYF	TGTGCCAGCTCAACGACAGGGGAGGCGACCAAAAACATTCAGTACTTC
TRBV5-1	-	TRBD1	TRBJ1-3	CASSLAGTGLGNTIYF	TGCGCCAGCAGCTTGGCCGGGACAGGGTTGGGAAACACCATATATTTT
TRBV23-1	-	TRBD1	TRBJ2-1	CASSQWTGEVSYNEQFF	TGCGCCAGCAGTCAATGGACAGGGGAGGTTTCCTACAATGAGCAGTTCTTC
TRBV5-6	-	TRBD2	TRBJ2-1	CASTNSGGAAGEQFF	TGTGCCAGCACCAATAGCGGGGGGGCCGCGGGTGAGCAGTTCTTC
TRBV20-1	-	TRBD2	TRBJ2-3	CSAVAGGTQYF	TGCAGTGCTGTAGCGGGGGGGACGCAGTATTTT
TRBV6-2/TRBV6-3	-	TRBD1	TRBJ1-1	CASSSPGTGSGRTEAFF	TGTGCCAGCAGTTCCCCCGGGACAGGGTCGGGGAGGACTGAAGCTTTCTTT
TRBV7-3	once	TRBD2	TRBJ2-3	CASSYQTSGRRTDTQYF	TGTGCCAGCAGCTACCAGACTAGCGGGAGACGCACAGATACGCAGTATTTT
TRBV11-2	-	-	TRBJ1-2	CASSSRGGQTGYGYTF	TGTGCCAGCAGCTCCCGGGGGGGGCAGACGGGCTATGGCTACACCTTC
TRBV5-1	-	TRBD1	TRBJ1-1	CASSFPGGTEAFF	TGCGCCAGCAGCTTTCCAGGGGGCACTGAAGCTTTCTTT
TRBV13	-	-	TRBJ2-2	CASSSRVPGELFF	TGTGCCAGCAGCTCCAGGGTCCCCGGGGAGCTGTTTTTT
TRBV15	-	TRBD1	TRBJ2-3	CATSRAGGSTDTQYF	TGTGCCACCAGCAGAGCAGGGGGTAGCACAGATACGCAGTATTTT
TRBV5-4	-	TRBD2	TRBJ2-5	CASSFTSGGTQETQYF	TGTGCCAGCAGCTTCACTAGCGGGGGGACCCAAGAGACCCAGTACTTC